This is a list of T cell receptor beta chains from one sample in a study of response to subunit inactivated influenza vaccine. TCRdb reanalysed the RT-PCR reads using MiXCR and keeps one entry per CDR3 protein. The repertoire holds about 530,000 distinct CDR3 sequences, with roughly 13% as singletons. This sample comprised PBMCs from blood, obtained 40 to 50 days after vaccination. The source of these receptors is a man over 45 who received an inactivated influenza vaccine. CDR3s include the opening cysteine and the closing phenylalanine or tryptophan. The D gene is left open where the match is weak. The size of a clone is reported for some rows only, either as once, few or many, or as a class for expanded clones.

cdr3_length: 16; j_call: TRBJ2-1; d_call: TRBD2; clone_size: .; v_call: TRBV7-9; cdr3_aa: CASSPGTSGRAHEQFF; cdr3_nt: TGTGCCAGCAGCCCCGGGACTAGCGGGAGGGCGCATGAGCAGTTCTTC
cdr3_length: 14; j_call: TRBJ2-7; d_call: TRBD1; clone_size: .; v_call: TRBV29-1; cdr3_aa: CSVEDRGLGDEQYF; cdr3_nt: TGCAGCGTTGAAGACAGGGGGCTTGGAGACGAGCAGTACTTC
cdr3_length: 11; j_call: TRBJ1-1; d_call: .; clone_size: few; v_call: TRBV6-5; cdr3_aa: CASSRHLEAFF; cdr3_nt: TGTGCCAGCAGTCGACACCTTGAAGCTTTCTTT
cdr3_length: 15; j_call: TRBJ1-2; d_call: .; clone_size: few; v_call: TRBV27; cdr3_aa: CASSLSDGLSYGYTF; cdr3_nt: TGTGCCAGCAGTTTATCCGACGGGCTTAGCTATGGCTACACCTTC
cdr3_length: 15; j_call: TRBJ1-4; d_call: .; clone_size: few; v_call: TRBV20-1; cdr3_aa: CSARGGAYNNEKLFF; cdr3_nt: TGCAGTGCTAGAGGCGGGGCGTATAATAATGAAAAACTGTTTTTT
cdr3_length: 13; j_call: TRBJ2-7; d_call: .; clone_size: few; v_call: TRBV5-1; cdr3_aa: CASSYDSTYEQYF; cdr3_nt: TGCGCCAGCAGCTACGACAGTACCTACGAGCAGTACTTC
cdr3_length: 15; j_call: TRBJ2-3; d_call: .; clone_size: .; v_call: TRBV12-3/TRBV12-4; cdr3_aa: CASRFSGRKGDTQYF; cdr3_nt: TGTGCCAGCAGGTTTTCGGGACGGAAGGGAGATACGCAGTATTTT
cdr3_length: 15; j_call: TRBJ2-1; d_call: TRBD1; clone_size: few; v_call: TRBV7-8; cdr3_aa: CASSLGTAILNEQFF; cdr3_nt: TGTGCCAGCAGCTTGGGGACAGCGATTTTGAATGAGCAGTTCTTC
cdr3_length: 15; j_call: TRBJ1-2; d_call: .; clone_size: .; v_call: TRBV5-1; cdr3_aa: CASSYHRAFAYGYTF; cdr3_nt: TGCGCCAGCAGCTACCACAGGGCCTTCGCGTATGGCTACACCTTC
cdr3_length: 15; j_call: TRBJ2-1; d_call: .; clone_size: few; v_call: TRBV20-1; cdr3_aa: CSARDKTSSYNEQFF; cdr3_nt: TGCAGTGCTAGAGATAAAACGAGCTCCTACAATGAGCAGTTCTTC
cdr3_length: 17; j_call: TRBJ2-3; d_call: TRBD2; clone_size: many; v_call: TRBV24-1; cdr3_aa: CATSDLDFGTTTRTQYF; cdr3_nt: TGTGCCACCAGTGATTTGGACTTCGGGACTACAACACGAACGCAGTATTTT
cdr3_length: 14; j_call: TRBJ1-2; d_call: .; clone_size: few; v_call: TRBV20-1; cdr3_aa: CSASTEWRNYGYTF; cdr3_nt: TGCAGTGCTAGCACCGAGTGGCGGAATTATGGCTACACCTTC
cdr3_length: 16; j_call: TRBJ2-2; d_call: TRBD1; clone_size: .; v_call: TRBV12-5; cdr3_aa: CASGLPGTGDTGELFF; cdr3_nt: TGTGCTAGTGGTTTACCCGGGACAGGGGACACCGGGGAGCTGTTTTTT
cdr3_length: 14; j_call: TRBJ2-2; d_call: .; clone_size: many; v_call: TRBV12-3/TRBV12-4; cdr3_aa: CASTSTGNTGELFF; cdr3_nt: TGTGCCAGCACCTCGACAGGGAACACCGGGGAGCTGTTTTTT
cdr3_length: 14; j_call: TRBJ2-7; d_call: .; clone_size: many; v_call: TRBV5-1; cdr3_aa: CASSLLNRESEQYF; cdr3_nt: TGCGCCAGCAGCTTGTTGAACAGAGAGAGCGAGCAGTACTTC
cdr3_length: 15; j_call: TRBJ2-3; d_call: .; clone_size: few; v_call: TRBV9; cdr3_aa: CASSVVGSSTDTQYF; cdr3_nt: TGTGCCAGCAGCGTAGTTGGTTCTAGCACAGATACGCAGTATTTT
cdr3_length: 14; j_call: TRBJ2-7; d_call: TRBD2; clone_size: .; v_call: TRBV20-1; cdr3_aa: CSAVETSGKYEQYF; cdr3_nt: TGCAGTGCTGTTGAGACTAGCGGAAAATACGAGCAGTACTTC
cdr3_length: 14; j_call: TRBJ1-2; d_call: TRBD1; clone_size: many; v_call: TRBV7-9; cdr3_aa: CASSPRDRGDGYTF; cdr3_nt: TGTGCCAGCAGCCCGCGGGACAGGGGGGATGGCTACACCTTC
cdr3_length: 17; j_call: TRBJ2-3; d_call: .; clone_size: few; v_call: TRBV7-2; cdr3_aa: CASSPVRGRANTDTQYF; cdr3_nt: TGTGCCAGCAGCCCTGTCCGAGGCAGGGCTAACACAGATACGCAGTATTTT
cdr3_length: 13; j_call: TRBJ2-3; d_call: .; clone_size: .; v_call: TRBV6-5; cdr3_aa: CASRLQGKDTQYF; cdr3_nt: TGTGCCAGCAGATTACAGGGAAAAGATACGCAGTATTTT
cdr3_length: 16; j_call: TRBJ2-2; d_call: .; clone_size: many; v_call: TRBV12-3/TRBV12-4; cdr3_aa: CASSLVEGGDTGELFF; cdr3_nt: TGTGCCAGCAGTTTAGTGGAGGGGGGAGACACCGGGGAGCTGTTTTTT
cdr3_length: 16; j_call: TRBJ2-3; d_call: TRBD2; clone_size: few; v_call: TRBV25-1; cdr3_aa: CASSELTSGGTDTQYF; cdr3_nt: TGTGCCAGCAGTGAATTGACTAGCGGGGGGACAGATACGCAGTATTTT
cdr3_length: 14; j_call: TRBJ2-7; d_call: .; clone_size: few; v_call: TRBV27; cdr3_aa: CASSADGVISEQYF; cdr3_nt: TGTGCCAGCAGCGCAGACGGGGTAATATCCGAGCAGTACTTC
cdr3_length: 14; j_call: TRBJ2-7; d_call: .; clone_size: few; v_call: TRBV5-1; cdr3_aa: CASSVRPGPYEQYF; cdr3_nt: TGCGCCAGCAGCGTGCGTCCGGGACCCTACGAGCAGTACTTC
cdr3_length: 12; j_call: TRBJ2-1; d_call: .; clone_size: few; v_call: TRBV7-9; cdr3_aa: CASSSASSEQFF; cdr3_nt: TGTGCCAGCAGCTCAGCAAGTAGTGAGCAGTTCTTC
cdr3_length: 14; j_call: TRBJ2-1; d_call: TRBD2; clone_size: .; v_call: TRBV11-2; cdr3_aa: CASRSGLTYNEQFF; cdr3_nt: TGTGCCAGCAGGTCGGGACTAACCTACAATGAGCAGTTCTTC
cdr3_length: 14; j_call: TRBJ1-1; d_call: .; clone_size: many; v_call: TRBV20-1; cdr3_aa: CSARDLVWNTEAFF; cdr3_nt: TGCAGTGCTAGAGATTTGGTCTGGAACACTGAAGCTTTCTTT
cdr3_length: 20; j_call: TRBJ2-1; d_call: TRBD2; clone_size: .; v_call: TRBV4-1; cdr3_aa: CASSRLQGLAGGYGGYEQFF; cdr3_nt: TGCGCCAGCAGCCGCCTACAGGGACTAGCGGGGGGCTATGGGGGTTATGAGCAGTTCTTC
cdr3_length: 15; j_call: TRBJ2-6; d_call: .; clone_size: many; v_call: TRBV29-1; cdr3_aa: CSVVITGDGANVLTF; cdr3_nt: TGCAGCGTTGTAATTACTGGGGATGGGGCCAACGTCCTGACTTTC
cdr3_length: 15; j_call: TRBJ2-7; d_call: TRBD2; clone_size: few; v_call: TRBV7-2; cdr3_aa: CASSLTSGGVYEQYF; cdr3_nt: TGTGCCAGCAGCTTAACTAGCGGGGGGGTGTACGAGCAGTACTTC
cdr3_length: 14; j_call: TRBJ2-3; d_call: .; clone_size: .; v_call: TRBV5-1; cdr3_aa: CASSLPGMADTQYF; cdr3_nt: TGCGCCAGCAGCTTACCAGGGATGGCAGATACGCAGTATTTT
cdr3_length: 16; j_call: TRBJ2-1; d_call: TRBD2; clone_size: few; v_call: TRBV7-2; cdr3_aa: CASSSLTSGGDNEQFF; cdr3_nt: TGTGCCAGCAGCTCATTGACTAGCGGGGGAGACAATGAGCAGTTCTTC
cdr3_length: 13; j_call: TRBJ2-7; d_call: TRBD2; clone_size: few; v_call: TRBV12-3/TRBV12-4; cdr3_aa: CATGLAGPYEQYF; cdr3_nt: TGTGCCACCGGACTAGCGGGGCCCTACGAGCAGTACTTC
cdr3_length: 18; j_call: TRBJ2-2; d_call: .; clone_size: few; v_call: TRBV4-1; cdr3_aa: CASSQLHRGSARTGELFF; cdr3_nt: TGCGCCAGCAGCCAACTACACCGGGGTAGCGCGCGTACCGGGGAGCTGTTTTTT
cdr3_length: 15; j_call: TRBJ2-2; d_call: TRBD1; clone_size: .; v_call: TRBV12-3/TRBV12-4; cdr3_aa: CASSGQGSGTGELFF; cdr3_nt: TGTGCCAGCAGTGGACAGGGGTCGGGCACCGGGGAGCTGTTTTTT
cdr3_length: 13; j_call: TRBJ1-2; d_call: TRBD1; clone_size: few; v_call: TRBV7-3; cdr3_aa: CASSSATGDGYTF; cdr3_nt: TGTGCCAGCAGCTCAGCAACAGGGGATGGCTACACCTTC
cdr3_length: 15; j_call: TRBJ1-2; d_call: TRBD1; clone_size: .; v_call: TRBV15; cdr3_aa: CATSGRTGGAYGYTF; cdr3_nt: TGTGCCACCAGCGGCAGGACAGGGGGGGCCTATGGCTACACCTTC
cdr3_length: 15; j_call: TRBJ2-1; d_call: TRBD2; clone_size: many; v_call: TRBV20-1; cdr3_aa: CSALPTSGISDEQFF; cdr3_nt: TGCAGTGCACTTCCCACTAGCGGGATTTCCGATGAGCAGTTCTTC
cdr3_length: 15; j_call: TRBJ2-1; d_call: TRBD2; clone_size: .; v_call: TRBV4-1; cdr3_aa: CASSQSGREYNEQFF; cdr3_nt: TGCGCCAGCAGCCAAAGCGGGAGGGAATACAATGAGCAGTTCTTC
cdr3_length: 13; j_call: TRBJ2-1; d_call: TRBD2; clone_size: many; v_call: TRBV20-1; cdr3_aa: CSATSGDYNEQFF; cdr3_nt: TGCAGTGCTACTAGCGGTGACTACAATGAGCAGTTCTTC
cdr3_length: 13; j_call: TRBJ2-1; d_call: TRBD1; clone_size: .; v_call: TRBV20-1; cdr3_aa: CSAFTTGGNEQFF; cdr3_nt: TGCAGTGCCTTCACGACAGGGGGCAATGAGCAGTTCTTC
cdr3_length: 14; j_call: TRBJ1-4; d_call: TRBD1; clone_size: few; v_call: TRBV12-3/TRBV12-4; cdr3_aa: CASSFWDRYEKLFF; cdr3_nt: TGTGCCAGCAGTTTTTGGGACAGATATGAAAAACTGTTTTTT
cdr3_length: 17; j_call: TRBJ1-1; d_call: .; clone_size: once; v_call: TRBV7-2; cdr3_aa: CASSLTRSQGRNPEAFF; cdr3_nt: TGTGCCAGCAGCTTAACTAGGTCCCAGGGTCGGAATCCTGAAGCTTTCTTT
cdr3_length: 13; j_call: TRBJ2-3; d_call: .; clone_size: few; v_call: TRBV5-1; cdr3_aa: CASSFQAQDTQYF; cdr3_nt: TGCGCCAGCAGCTTCCAGGCCCAAGATACGCAGTATTTT
cdr3_length: 13; j_call: TRBJ2-7; d_call: .; clone_size: .; v_call: TRBV29-1; cdr3_aa: CSVEFGGPYEQYF; cdr3_nt: TGCAGCGTTGAATTCGGGGGACCCTACGAGCAGTACTTC
cdr3_length: 15; j_call: TRBJ2-5; d_call: .; clone_size: few; v_call: TRBV25-1; cdr3_aa: CASSDPLANQETQYF; cdr3_nt: TGTGCCAGCAGTGACCCTCTAGCGAACCAAGAGACCCAGTACTTC
cdr3_length: 14; j_call: TRBJ2-4; d_call: .; clone_size: many; v_call: TRBV4-2; cdr3_aa: CASSQVLAKNIQYF; cdr3_nt: TGTGCCAGCAGCCAAGTGCTAGCCAAAAACATTCAGTACTTC
cdr3_length: 15; j_call: TRBJ2-3; d_call: .; clone_size: many; v_call: TRBV5-1; cdr3_aa: CASSSQGGWTDTQYF; cdr3_nt: TGCGCCAGCAGCTCCCAGGGGGGTTGGACAGATACGCAGTATTTT
cdr3_length: 13; j_call: TRBJ2-2; d_call: .; clone_size: few; v_call: TRBV12-3/TRBV12-4; cdr3_aa: CASSLVRAGELFF; cdr3_nt: TGTGCCAGCAGTTTGGTCAGGGCCGGGGAGCTGTTTTTT